This TCR beta chain is drawn from a study of OX40 agonist ivuxolimab in advanced cancers. At the level of the study: Patients in dose escalation had liver, melanoma, kidney or head and neck cancers.

In its sample, this clone was seen once. The antigen remains undetermined. The junction departs from the called germline gene at one end, perhaps through a read error. The CDR3 totals 16 residues. Germline CDR1 is LNHNV and CDR2 is YYDKDF (reference sequence). Method: immunoSEQ multiplex PCR; TCRdb's copy keeps in-frame clones and lacks some. The repertoire includes under 85,000 clones, roughly 85% of them detected once, and about 4% sits in the top ten. Overall study results and limits: Among the lowest peripheral clonal expansion occurred in 0.1-3.0 mg/kg partial responders.

People who had autoimmune disease history or systemic immunosuppression were excluded. The sequence was obtained from an adult with an advanced solid tumor such as melanoma, head and neck, liver or kidney cancer. The sample was CD4+ or CD8+ T cells sorted from blood, taken in a trial of the OX40 agonist ivuxolimab. The chain uses TRBV15 and TRBJ2-2; 9 nucleotides align to TRBD2. CDR3 DNA: TGTGCCGCCAGCCCTGGGGGGCGGGGGGGCACCGGGGAGCTGTTTTTT. Encoded protein: CAASPGGRGGTGELFF.